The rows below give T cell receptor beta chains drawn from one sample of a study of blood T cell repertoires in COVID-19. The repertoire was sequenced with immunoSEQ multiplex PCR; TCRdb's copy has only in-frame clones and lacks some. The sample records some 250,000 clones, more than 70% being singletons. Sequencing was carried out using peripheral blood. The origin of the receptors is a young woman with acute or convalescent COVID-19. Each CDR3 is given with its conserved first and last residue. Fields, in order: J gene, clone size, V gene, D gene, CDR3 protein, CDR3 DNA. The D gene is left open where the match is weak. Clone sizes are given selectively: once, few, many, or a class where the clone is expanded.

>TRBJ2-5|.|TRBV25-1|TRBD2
CASSEIGTSGVLGDTQYF
TGTGCCAGCAGTGAAATAGGGACTAGCGGGGTCCTTGGGGATACCCAGTACTTC
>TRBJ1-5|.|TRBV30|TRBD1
CAWSVTGGRRQPQHF
TGTGCCTGGAGTGTGACAGGGGGCAGGCGTCAGCCCCAGCATTTT
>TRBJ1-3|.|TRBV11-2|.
CASSLTDRGNTIYF
TGTGCCAGCAGCTTAACGGACAGAGGAAACACCATATATTTT
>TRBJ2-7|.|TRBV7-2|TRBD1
CASSIVGQGGYEQYF
TGTGCCAGCAGCATAGTAGGACAGGGGGGATACGAGCAGTACTTC
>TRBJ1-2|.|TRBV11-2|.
CASSLLQTGYGYTF
TGTGCCAGCAGCTTATTGCAGACAGGCTATGGCTACACCTTC
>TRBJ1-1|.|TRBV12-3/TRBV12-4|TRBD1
CASTLTGGTEAFF
TGTGCCAGCACCCTGACAGGGGGCACTGAAGCTTTCTTT
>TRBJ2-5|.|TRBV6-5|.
CASGPGGPVETQYF
TGTGCCAGCGGACCAGGAGGGCCAGTTGAGACCCAGTACTTC
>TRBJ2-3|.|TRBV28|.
CASSSPRYRSDTQYF
TGTGCCAGCAGCTCCCCTAGGTATAGGTCAGATACGCAGTATTTT
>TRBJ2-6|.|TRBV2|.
CGQLSGANVLTF
TGTGGACAGCTCTCTGGGGCCAACGTCCTGACTTTC
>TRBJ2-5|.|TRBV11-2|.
CASSLGAPPGETQYF
TGTGCCAGCAGCTTAGGGGCGCCGCCGGGGGAGACCCAGTACTTC
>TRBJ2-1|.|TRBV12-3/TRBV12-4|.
CASSPGYNEQFF
TGTGCCAGCAGCCCCGGGTACAATGAGCAGTTCTTC
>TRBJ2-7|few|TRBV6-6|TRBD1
CASRAGTGPSYEQYF
TGTGCCAGCAGGGCCGGGACAGGGCCTTCCTACGAGCAGTACTTC
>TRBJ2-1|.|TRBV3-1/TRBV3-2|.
CASSQEGREPTPKNVYEQFF
TGTGCCAGCAGCCAAGAAGGCCGGGAGCCAACCCCTAAAAACGTCTATGAGCAGTTCTTC
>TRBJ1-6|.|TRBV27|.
CASSLQERGANYNSPLHF
TGTGCCAGCAGTTTACAGGAAAGGGGTGCGAACTATAATTCACCCCTCCACTTT
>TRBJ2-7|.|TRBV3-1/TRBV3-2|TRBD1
CASSQDLRGRVLREYF
TGTGCCAGCAGCCAAGATCTCAGGGGGCGAGTTCTTCGGGAGTACTTC
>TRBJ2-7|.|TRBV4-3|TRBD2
CASSQDLGLAGYEQYF
TGCGCCAGCAGCCAAGATCTTGGACTAGCGGGCTACGAGCAGTACTTC
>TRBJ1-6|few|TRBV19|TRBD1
CASSTGQSSYNSPLHF
TGTGCCAGTAGTACGGGACAGAGCTCCTATAATTCACCCCTCCACTTT
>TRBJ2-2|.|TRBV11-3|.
CASSLGLANTGELFF
TGTGCCAGCAGCTTAGGACTAGCGAACACCGGGGAGCTGTTTTTT
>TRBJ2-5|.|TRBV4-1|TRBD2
CASSQVDLTSGPGETQYF
TGCGCCAGCAGCCAAGTGGACTTAACTAGCGGACCCGGGGAGACCCAGTACTTC
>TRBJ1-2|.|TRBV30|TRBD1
CAWSSSGQGNYGYTF
TGTGCCTGGAGCTCGTCGGGACAGGGAAACTATGGCTACACCTTC
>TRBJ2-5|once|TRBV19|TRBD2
CASSMRGGDQAGGQVETQYF
TGTGCCAGTAGTATGAGGGGGGGCGATCAAGCGGGAGGGCAGGTAGAGACCCAGTACTTC
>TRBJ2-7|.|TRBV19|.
CASSISGGGYEQYF
TGTGCCAGTAGTATTTCTGGGGGCGGGTACGAGCAGTACTTC
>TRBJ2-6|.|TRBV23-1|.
CASSLAVESGANVLTF
TGCGCCAGCAGTCTTGCGGTTGAATCTGGGGCCAACGTCCTGACTTTC
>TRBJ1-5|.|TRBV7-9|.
CASSLSGQFNQPQHF
TGTGCCAGCAGCTTAAGCGGACAGTTCAATCAGCCCCAGCATTTT
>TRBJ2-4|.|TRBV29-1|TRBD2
CSAALAGVAKNIQYF
TGCAGCGCCGCCCTAGCGGGGGTAGCCAAAAACATTCAGTACTTC
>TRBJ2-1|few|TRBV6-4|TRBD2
CASSDPPGLAGEGYNEQFF
TGTGCCAGCAGTGACCCTCCGGGACTAGCGGGAGAAGGGTACAATGAGCAGTTCTTC
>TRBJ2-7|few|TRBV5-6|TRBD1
CASSQTGYFYEQYF
TGTGCCAGCAGCCAGACAGGGTACTTCTACGAGCAGTACTTC
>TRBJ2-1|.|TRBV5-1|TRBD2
CASSRLADSYNEQFF
TGCGCCAGCAGCCGTCTAGCGGACTCCTACAATGAGCAGTTCTTC
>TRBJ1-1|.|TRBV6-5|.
CASSYFPRAMNTEAFF
TGTGCCAGCAGTTACTTCCCCAGGGCCATGAACACTGAAGCTTTCTTT
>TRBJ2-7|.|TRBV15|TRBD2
CATSRVPSGRSRQYF
TGTGCCACCAGCAGAGTGCCTAGCGGAAGATCTCGGCAGTACTTC
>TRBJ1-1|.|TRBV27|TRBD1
CASSRMTGGRGTEAFF
TGTGCCAGCAGTCGCATGACAGGGGGCAGGGGCACTGAAGCTTTCTTT
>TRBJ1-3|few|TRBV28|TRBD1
CASTWDRVPGNTIYF
TGTGCCAGCACGTGGGACAGGGTCCCTGGAAACACCATATATTTT
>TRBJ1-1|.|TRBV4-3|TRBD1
CASSQHRGTEAFF
TGCGCCAGCAGTCAACACAGGGGTACTGAAGCTTTCTTT
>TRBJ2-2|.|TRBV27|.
CASTSTGELFF
TGTGCCAGCACCTCCACCGGGGAGCTGTTTTTT
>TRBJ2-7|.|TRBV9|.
CASSVGAGGPYEQYF
TGTGCCAGCAGCGTAGGTGCAGGGGGGCCCTACGAGCAGTACTTC
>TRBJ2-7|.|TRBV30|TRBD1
CAWSVQQGARYEQYF
TGTGCCTGGAGTGTACAACAGGGGGCTCGATACGAGCAGTACTTC
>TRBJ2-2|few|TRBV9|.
CASSVDLGPGELFF
TGTGCCAGCAGCGTAGATTTGGGGCCCGGGGAGCTGTTTTTT
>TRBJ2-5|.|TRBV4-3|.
CASSQDFAPAGEETQYF
TGCGCCAGCAGCCAGGATTTTGCACCGGCGGGTGAAGAGACCCAGTACTTC
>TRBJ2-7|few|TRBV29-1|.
CSAVWLGGSEQYF
TGCAGCGCTGTCTGGCTAGGGGGTAGCGAGCAGTACTTC
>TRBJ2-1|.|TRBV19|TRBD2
CASSIETSGYNEQFF
TGTGCCAGTAGTATAGAGACTAGCGGTTACAATGAGCAGTTCTTC
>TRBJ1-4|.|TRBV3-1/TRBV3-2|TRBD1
CASSRVLRQGGEKLFF
TGTGCCAGCAGCCGTGTCCTTCGACAGGGTGGTGAAAAACTGTTTTTT
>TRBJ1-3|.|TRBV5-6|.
CASSPSLGNTIYF
TGTGCCAGCAGTCCAAGCCTAGGAAACACCATATATTTT
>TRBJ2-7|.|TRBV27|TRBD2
CASRARGRVREQYF
TGTGCCAGCAGGGCAAGAGGGAGGGTAAGGGAGCAGTACTTC
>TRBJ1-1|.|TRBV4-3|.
CASSQARVNTEAFF
TGCGCCAGCAGCCAAGCCAGGGTGAACACTGAAGCTTTCTTT
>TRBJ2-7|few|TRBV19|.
CASSIGGSRFGYEQYF
TGTGCCAGTAGTATTGGGGGGAGTCGTTTTGGGTACGAGCAGTACTTC
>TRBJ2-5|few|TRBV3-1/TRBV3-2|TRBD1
CASSPRDRGETQYF
TGTGCCAGCAGCCCTCGGGACAGGGGAGAGACCCAGTACTTC
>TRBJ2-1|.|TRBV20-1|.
CSASLGTSGADEQFF
TGCAGTGCTAGTTTGGGGACTTCTGGTGCCGATGAGCAGTTCTTC
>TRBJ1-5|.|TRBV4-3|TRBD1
CASTAKRGQGRRNSNQPQHF
TGCGCCAGCACCGCCAAGCGAGGACAGGGGAGGCGGAATAGCAATCAGCCCCAGCATTTT
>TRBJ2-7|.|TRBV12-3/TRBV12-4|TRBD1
CASSWDSYEQYF
TGTGCCAGCAGTTGGGACAGCTACGAGCAGTACTTC
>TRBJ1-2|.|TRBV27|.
CASSLRQDPIYGYTF
TGTGCCAGCAGTTTACGACAGGACCCAATCTATGGCTACACCTTC
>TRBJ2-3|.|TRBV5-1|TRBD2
CASSLEREGLGTDTQYF
TGCGCCAGCAGCTTGGAGCGGGAGGGCCTGGGCACAGATACGCAGTATTTT
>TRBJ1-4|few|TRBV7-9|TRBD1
CASSFEGTGTGGRKLFF
TGTGCCAGCAGCTTCGAGGGTACCGGGACAGGGGGACGAAAACTGTTTTTT